This paragraph reports one T cell receptor beta chain. Its antigen has not been determined. The sample holds no much larger clone one base away, and base qualities are not on file. This sample was taken from a study of blood T cells in healthy people across ages (dated by TCRdb to between 2014 and 2017). Describing the broader study: In model experiments, roughly one uniquely barcoded TCR beta cDNA molecule per two T cells was captured by template switching. To track age-related changes in TCR beta repertoire diversity, the study relied on deep sequencing normalized with unique cDNA molecular identifiers. To avoid experimental bias, donors of different ages were spread randomly across the sequencing lanes. Using the same blood draw, the study looked at two additional independent replicas of 1 million unique cDNA reads for two donors, one aged 18 to 30 and the other aged 80 or older. Four age groups were formed from the donors: young (average roughly 16 years), middle-aged (approximately 39), aged (62) and long-lived (around 80). The study at large found these results: Compared with the aged group, more naive CD4+ T cells, fewer expanded clones and increased TCR diversity were shown by the long-lived group, suggesting age selection. A strong correlation was found between observed TCR beta diversity and the percentage of naive T cells measured by flow cytometry. As age increased, observed TCR beta diversity per million T cells dropped in a roughly linear way, and a significant reduction was already evident by age approximately 40. Since profiling was done on bulk unsorted PBMCs, naive and antigen-experienced compartments could not be conclusively compared. Because donor CMV infection status was unknown, age-related changes in expanded clonotypes were potentially confounded. Estimates of total diversity based on one million sequenced T cells were regarded as lower bounds and as underestimates.

There are 15 amino acids in the CDR3, from cysteine to phenylalanine inclusive. Only the CDR3 part of the read is kept: 45 bases, read in frame from the first base. V is reduced by 4 bases and J by 7 bases, leaving a spacing of 23 bases between them. CDR1 and CDR2 were assigned from the germline V gene as SQVTM and ANQGSEA. Donors were 30 to 45 systemically healthy Caucasian individuals from Russia aged roughly 6 to 90 years. Each donor gave roughly 11 milliliters of peripheral blood, drawn into EDTA-treated Vacutainer tubes. Ficoll-Paque density-gradient centrifugation was used to isolate PBMCs, with at least 7 million per sample. Total RNA was extracted from PBMCs with Trizol reagent, with at least 5 micrograms obtained per sample. The percentages of naive CD45RAhigh/CD27high T cells were determined by flow cytometry on a PBMC aliquot from every donor. The library was prepared using 5' RACE. Sequencing was performed on an Illumina HiSeq 2500. A second PCR of about 7 to 12 cycles was performed with a sample-barcoded 5' primer and a J-beta primer mix. Each TCR beta cDNA molecule received a unique molecular identifier from a template-switch 5' adaptor carrying 12 random nucleotides. Each sample yielded at least 3 million CDR3-containing paired-end reads. First-strand cDNA synthesis was performed from all RNA using the Mint cDNA synthesis kit, with priming by a TRBC-specific oligonucleotide. After uracil-DNA glycosylase treatment, a first 18-cycle PCR used universal primers M1SS and BC2_uni_R on all cDNA. For the original study's pipeline: Each sample was normalized by randomly selecting 1 million high-quality reads, each carrying a distinct molecular identifier. Instead of being binned into consensus sequences, reads with shared molecular identifiers were discarded. MiTCR, set to a Q25 quality threshold and the strictest error-elimination algorithm, was used for CDR3 identification, clonotype clustering and error correction. Lower-bound total TCR beta diversity was estimated with a nonparametric unseen species model using Euler transformation. TCRdb trimmed the raw reads at Q25, called clones with MiXCR and kept productive beta chains. Each entry is one CDR3 protein sequence, shown with its most common DNA and genes. The V and J calls come from TCRdb's annotation, not from the publication. Across this sample there are roughly 730,000 distinct CDR3 sequences, with about 56% seen only once. The ten most abundant clones make up roughly 24% of the sample.

The sequenced sample consisted of blood. The TCR sequence derives from a man in his forties in good health. This chain joins TRBV29-1 to TRBJ2-7; TRBD1 might be the D gene, on 6 matching bases. In nucleotide form, the sequence is TGCAGCGTTGGTGAAGGTATCAGGGGTTTAGGTGAGCAGTACTTC. This codes for CSVGEGIRGLGEQYF.